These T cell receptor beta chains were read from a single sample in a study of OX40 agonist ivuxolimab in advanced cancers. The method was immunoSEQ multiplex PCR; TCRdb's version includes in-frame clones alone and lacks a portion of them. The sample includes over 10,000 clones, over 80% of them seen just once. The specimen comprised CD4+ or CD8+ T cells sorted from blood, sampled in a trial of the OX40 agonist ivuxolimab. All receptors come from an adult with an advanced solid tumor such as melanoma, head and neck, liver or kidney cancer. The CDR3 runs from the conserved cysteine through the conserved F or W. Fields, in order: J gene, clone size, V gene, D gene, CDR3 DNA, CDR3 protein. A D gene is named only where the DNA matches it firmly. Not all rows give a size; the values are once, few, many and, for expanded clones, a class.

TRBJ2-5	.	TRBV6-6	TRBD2	TGTGCCAGCAGTTACTCGAGGGCGGGAGGGGAGACCCAGTACTTC	CASSYSRAGGETQYF
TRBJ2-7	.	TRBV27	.	TGTGCCAGCAGTTTGGGACCGCAGCTCTACGAGCAGTACTTC	CASSLGPQLYEQYF
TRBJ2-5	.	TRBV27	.	TGTGCCAGCAGTTTCCGGGACTCAGCTAAGGAGACCCAGTACTTC	CASSFRDSAKETQYF
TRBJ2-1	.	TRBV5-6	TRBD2	TGTGCCAGCAGCTGGAGACTAGCGGGCCTTTACAATGAGCAGTTCTTC	CASSWRLAGLYNEQFF
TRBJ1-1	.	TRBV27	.	TGTGCCAGCAGTTTCGGGGGAAACACTGAAGCTTTCTTT	CASSFGGNTEAFF
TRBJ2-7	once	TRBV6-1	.	TGTGCCAGCAGTGAAGAGGGGGTGTACTACGAGCAGTACTTC	CASSEEGVYYEQYF
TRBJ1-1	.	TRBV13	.	TGTGCCAGCAGCTTAAGTATGGAAATGAACACTGAAGCTTTCTTT	CASSLSMEMNTEAFF
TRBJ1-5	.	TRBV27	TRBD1	TGTGCCAGCAGTTTAACAGGGGGCCTCGATCAGCCCCAGCATTTT	CASSLTGGLDQPQHF
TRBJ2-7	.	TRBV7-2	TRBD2	TGTGCCAGCAGCCCCGCGGGGGAAGCCTACGAGCAGTACTTC	CASSPAGEAYEQYF
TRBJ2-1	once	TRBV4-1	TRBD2	TGCGCCAGCAGCCAACGACGCGGGGGGGACAGCGAGCAGTTCTTC	CASSQRRGGDSEQFF
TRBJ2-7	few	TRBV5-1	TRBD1	TGCGCCAGCAGCTCAACCTGGGACAGGAACTACGAGCAGTACTTC	CASSSTWDRNYEQYF
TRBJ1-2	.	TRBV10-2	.	TGCGCCAGCAAGCCCCCAGGTCTTCTTCGGGACTACACCTTC	CASKPPGLLRDYTF
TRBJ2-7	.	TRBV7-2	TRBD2	TGTGCCAGCAGCTTAGGAACGGGGGGGACCTACGAGCAGTACTTC	CASSLGTGGTYEQYF
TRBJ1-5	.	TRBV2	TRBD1	TGTGCCAGCAGTGAAACAGGGGGCAGTTATAGCAATCAGCCCCAGCATTTT	CASSETGGSYSNQPQHF
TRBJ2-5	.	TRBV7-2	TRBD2	TGTGCCAGCAGCCTCAGGGACTTTCCCTGGGAGGGAGAGACCCAGTACTTC	CASSLRDFPWEGETQYF